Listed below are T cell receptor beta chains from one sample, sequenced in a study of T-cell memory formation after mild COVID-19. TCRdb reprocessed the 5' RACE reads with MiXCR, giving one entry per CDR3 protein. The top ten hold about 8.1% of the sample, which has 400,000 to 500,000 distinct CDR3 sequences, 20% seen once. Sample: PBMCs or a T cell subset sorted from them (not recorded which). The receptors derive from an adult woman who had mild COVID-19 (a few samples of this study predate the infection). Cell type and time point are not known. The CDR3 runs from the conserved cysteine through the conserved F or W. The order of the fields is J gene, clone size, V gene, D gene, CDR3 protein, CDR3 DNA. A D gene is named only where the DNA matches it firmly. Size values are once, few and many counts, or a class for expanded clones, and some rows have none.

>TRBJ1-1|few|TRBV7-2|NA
CASSLGAPEAFF
TGTGCCAGCAGCTTAGGGGCCCCTGAAGCTTTCTTT
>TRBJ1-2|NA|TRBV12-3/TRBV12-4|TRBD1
CASSTGLTGGAGYTF
TGTGCCAGCAGTACAGGGTTGACAGGGGGCGCGGGCTACACCTTC
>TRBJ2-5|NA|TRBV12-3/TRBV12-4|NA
CASSRTGKATQYF
TGTGCCAGCAGTCGTACAGGAAAGGCGACCCAGTACTTC
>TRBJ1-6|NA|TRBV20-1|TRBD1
CSARGQGGTYNSPLHF
TGCAGTGCTAGAGGGCAGGGGGGTACCTATAATTCACCCCTCCACTTT
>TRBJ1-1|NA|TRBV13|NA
CASSLGAGALNTEAFF
TGTGCCAGCAGCTTAGGCGCGGGGGCGCTTAACACTGAAGCTTTCTTT
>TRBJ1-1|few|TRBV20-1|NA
CSARGGVSTEAFF
TGCAGTGCTAGAGGGGGGGTTTCCACTGAAGCTTTCTTT
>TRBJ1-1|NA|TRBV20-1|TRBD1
CSAARYRGTEAFF
TGCAGTGCTGCGCGCTACAGGGGAACTGAAGCTTTCTTT
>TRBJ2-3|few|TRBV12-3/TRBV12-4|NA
CASGRGASTDTQYF
TGTGCCAGTGGGCGGGGAGCTAGCACAGATACGCAGTATTTT
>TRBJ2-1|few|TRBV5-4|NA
CASSPGLEDEQFF
TGTGCCAGCAGCCCTGGACTGGAGGATGAGCAGTTCTTC
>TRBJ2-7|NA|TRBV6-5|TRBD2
CASSKASGTYEQYF
TGTGCCAGCAGCAAGGCTAGCGGGACCTACGAGCAGTACTTC
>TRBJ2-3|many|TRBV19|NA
CASSMVIGFAGPITDTQYF
TGTGCCAGTAGTATGGTTATAGGGTTCGCGGGGCCAATCACAGATACGCAGTATTTT
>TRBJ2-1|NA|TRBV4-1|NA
CASSQDVPGAVNEQFF
TGCGCCAGCAGCCAAGATGTTCCGGGAGCGGTCAATGAGCAGTTCTTC
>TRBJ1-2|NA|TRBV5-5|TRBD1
CASRMTGGNYGYTF
TGTGCCAGCAGGATGACAGGGGGGAACTATGGCTACACCTTC
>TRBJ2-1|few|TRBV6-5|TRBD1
CASSYTGGVDEQFF
TGTGCCAGCAGTTACACAGGGGGCGTAGATGAGCAGTTCTTC